The T cell receptor beta chain described here comes from a study of beta chain features in type 1 diabetes. Study conclusions and caveats: Moderate but significant shortening of TCRB CDR3s was recorded in all four CD4+ subsets from Type 1 diabetes patients.

Remarks on this clone: Its antigen is not known.

Sequenced material consisted of expressed TCRB transcripts (all of the isolated RNA was reverse transcribed). TCRdb's copy holds only in-frame clones and misses some; the assay was immunoSEQ multiplex PCR. Here the sample spans 600,000 to 700,000 clones, 10% to 15% being singletons. Germline-derived CDR1 and CDR2 are SGHRS and YFSETQ. Trimming at V came to 4 bases and at J to 4 bases, leaving 6 bases not matched to a gene. This CDR3 has 14 residues. The sample was naive CD4+ T cells from blood. The origin of this receptor is a man younger than 35 with type 1 diabetes. This rearrangement joins TRBV5-1 to TRBJ2-7, with TRBD1 matching over 9 bases. CDR3 sequence reads: CASSPGQGMYEQYF. The CDR3 region has the DNA TGCGCCAGCAGCCCTGGACAGGGGATGTACGAGCAGTACTTC.